Shown below are 4 T cell receptor beta chains from a single sample sequenced in a study of identical twins. In TCRdb, the 5' RACE reads were re-called with MiXCR into one record per CDR3 protein. The sample shows hundreds of thousands of distinct CDR3 sequences, 15% to 20% of them seen only once. This sample was shared with a second study, whose subject was T cells expressing NK-cell markers.

The sequencing sample was made of PBMCs. The source of these receptors is a woman younger than 35 in good health.

This clonotype has just a few counts. The gene calls are TRBV12-3 or TRBV12-4 and TRBJ2-1; D unclear. V lost 6 bases, J lost 6 bases, and 15 bases lay in between. The CDR3 length is 14 residues. CDR3 DNA: TGTGCCAGCAGAAGGGCTAGTTCGATCAATGAGCAGTTCTTC. Protein sequence: CASRRASSINEQFF.

The chain joins TRBV20-1 to TRBJ2-1; 8 nucleotides agree with TRBD2. The CDR3 length is 15 residues. V was clipped by 0 bases and J by 6 bases; unmatched bases: 7. Per the germline V gene, CDR1 is DFQATT and CDR2 is SNEGSKA (reference sequence). This CDR3 reads CSARDYGAGVNEQFF. The CDR3 DNA is TGCAGTGCTAGAGATTATGGAGCGGGAGTCAATGAGCAGTTCTTC.

This clonotype has only a few counts. The chain carries TRBV5-1 and TRBJ2-5; 10 bases fit TRBD1. With V trimmed by 4 bases and J by 5 bases, 8 bases remained unmatched. Germline V gene data show CDR1 as SGHRS and CDR2 as YFSETQ. The CDR3 has 15 residues. The DNA for the CDR3 is TGCGCCAGCAGCGGACCGGGACAGGGGAAGGAGACCCAGTACTTC. Its protein is CASSGPGQGKETQYF.

This chain links TRBV15 with TRBJ1-3; a possible D gene is TRBD1 (6 bases). The CDR3 extends over 17 amino acids. CDR1 and CDR2 (germline): LNHNV, YYDKDF (reference sequence). Trimming took 1 base from V and 4 from J, leaving 17 bases between them. The DNA for the CDR3 is TGTGCCACCAGCAGAGCGATCGTGACAGGAATAGGAAACACCATATATTTT. Translating it yields CATSRAIVTGIGNTIYF. Drawing the rest from reference TRBV15 and TRBJ1-3, the complete variable domain is DAMVIQNPRYQVTQFGKPVTLSCSQTLNHNVMYWYQQKSSQAPKLLFHYYDKDFNNEADTPDNFQSRRPNTSFCFLDIRSPGLGDTAMYLCATSRAIVTGIGNTIYFGEGSWLTVV.